The T cell receptor beta chain under discussion was sequenced for a study of T cells in Graves' hyperthyroidism and ophthalmopathy. Study findings and constraints: From stable hyperthyroidism, ophthalmopathy was separated by a 13 V-J model.

The CDR3 totals 17 residues. Trimming at V came to 5 bases and at J to 5 bases, leaving 16 bases not matched to a gene. The germline gives CDR1 SGHTA, CDR2 FQGNSA. Amplification of TCR beta CDR3 regions used RNA as the template. The TCR CDR3 was amplified in a first-round RT-PCR using the HTBI primer set. TCRdb redid the calling of the multiplex PCR reads with MiXCR, one entry per CDR3 protein. This table has around 200,000 distinct CDR3 sequences, 15% to 20% appearing once. This clonotype was seen ten or more times. Antigen unknown. Disease duration under 2 months; hyperthyroidism patients were aged 18 to 65.

The chain couples TRBV7-2 to TRBJ1-1; 8 bases align to TRBD1. The TCR comes from a woman aged 45-59 years with Graves' hyperthyroidism. The sequenced sample consisted of blood. For the CDR3, the DNA is TGTGCCAGCAGCCCGGAAAGATCGACAGGGGTATATACTGAAGCTTTCTTT. Its translation: CASSPERSTGVYTEAFF.